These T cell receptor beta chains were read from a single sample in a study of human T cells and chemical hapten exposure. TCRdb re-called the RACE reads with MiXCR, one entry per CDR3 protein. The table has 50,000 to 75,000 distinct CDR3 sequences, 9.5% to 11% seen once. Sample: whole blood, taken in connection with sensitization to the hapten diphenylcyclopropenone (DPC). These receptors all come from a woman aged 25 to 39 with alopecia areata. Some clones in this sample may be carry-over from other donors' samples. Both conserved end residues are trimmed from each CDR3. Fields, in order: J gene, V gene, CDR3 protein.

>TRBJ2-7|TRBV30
AWRMGTNSYEQY
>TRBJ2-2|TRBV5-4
ASSLGGATTGELF
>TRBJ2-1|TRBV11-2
ASSPHSTRSEQF
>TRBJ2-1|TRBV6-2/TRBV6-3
ASSTIRITEENNEQF
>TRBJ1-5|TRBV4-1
ASSQDLGEDQPQH
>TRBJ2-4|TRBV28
ASTLAGTAKNIQY
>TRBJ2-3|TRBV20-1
SARATPASGLTPSTDTQY
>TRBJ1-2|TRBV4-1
ASSQDRFSPSYGYT
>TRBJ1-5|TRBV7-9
ASNRDRGQPQH
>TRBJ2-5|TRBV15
ATSRDLVVGAQY
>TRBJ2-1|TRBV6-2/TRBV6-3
ASSEVRSYNEQF
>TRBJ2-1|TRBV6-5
ASGGGGVNEQF
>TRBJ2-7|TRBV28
ASSQTGVREQY
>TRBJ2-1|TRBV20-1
SASGVPRFPEQF
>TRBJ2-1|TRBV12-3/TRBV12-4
ASSPAGNNNEQF
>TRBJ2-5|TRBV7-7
ASSPRFGGAETQY
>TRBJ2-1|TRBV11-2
ASSLVSEQF
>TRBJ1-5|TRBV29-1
SAQRGSNQPQH
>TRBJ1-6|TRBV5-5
ASSYLGSPLH
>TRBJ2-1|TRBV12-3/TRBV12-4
ASSGTYNEQF